Detailed here is one T cell receptor (beta chain). What it binds is unknown. The data originate from a study of T-cell memory formation after mild COVID-19. Turning to the study itself: Each donor largely had its own TCR clusters. Study-wide findings and caveats: Clones which contracted sat mainly in CM and EM if CD4+, and in EMRA if CD8+. Cross-reactive memory apparently joined, as some responding clones appeared in pre-infection memory. CD4/CD8 balance characterized clones contracting day 15 to 85, and CD4+ skew characterized later expanders.

TCRdb recomputed calls from the 5' RACE reads with MiXCR, one row per CDR3 protein. This sample has roughly 150,000 distinct CDR3 sequences, with 10% to 15% found just once. The V gene's germline CDR1 is MNHEY and CDR2 SVGAGI. Deletions cut 5 bases from V and 0 bases from J, with 8 bases between. This CDR3 is built from 14 residues. Source material: PBMCs or a T cell subset sorted from them (not recorded which). The V and J genes are TRBV6-5 and TRBJ1-5; D not resolved. The TCR sequence derives from a man aged 18 to 35 who had mild COVID-19 (a few samples of this study predate the infection). Cell type and time point are not known. The CDR3 nucleotides read TGTGCCAGCAGTCGACTGAATAGCAATCAGCCCCAGCATTTT. Its protein is CASSRLNSNQPQHF.